This paragraph covers one T cell receptor (beta chain) sequence. Its antigen is not identified. One end of the junction varies from germline; a read error may be responsible. This CDR3 is built from 17 residues. The germline CDR1 and CDR2 sequences are MNHNY and SVGAGI (reference sequence). The sample is drawn from a study of tumor and adjacent non-tumor tissue in lung cancer. Study details: The cohort had approximately 12 adenocarcinoma, a couple of squamous cell and 1 small cell patients.

RNA was extracted from bulk tissue without any cell sorting. This non-tumor lung sample came from over 3 cm beyond the tumor edge. TCRbeta libraries were built with three rounds of nested PCR, modified from ARM-PCR. One entry per CDR3 protein, called by TCRdb with MiXCR from the multiplex PCR reads. The table shows roughly 120,000 distinct CDR3 sequences, with roughly three fifths occurring only once. Overall study findings and caveats: Significantly higher TCR diversity was found in tumor than normal lung. Top 100 clones took a larger repertoire share in normal lung.

The V gene is TRBV6-6, the J gene TRBJ2-3, with D possibly matching TRBD1 (6 bases). The sample comprised distant non-tumor lung tissue. This TCR was sampled from a man aged 55-75 years with non-small cell lung cancer. The CDR3 coding sequence is TGTGCCAGCATGCCATACCGGGACACGGTGAGCACATATACGCGGTATTTT. This sequence encodes CASMPYRDTVSTYTRYF.